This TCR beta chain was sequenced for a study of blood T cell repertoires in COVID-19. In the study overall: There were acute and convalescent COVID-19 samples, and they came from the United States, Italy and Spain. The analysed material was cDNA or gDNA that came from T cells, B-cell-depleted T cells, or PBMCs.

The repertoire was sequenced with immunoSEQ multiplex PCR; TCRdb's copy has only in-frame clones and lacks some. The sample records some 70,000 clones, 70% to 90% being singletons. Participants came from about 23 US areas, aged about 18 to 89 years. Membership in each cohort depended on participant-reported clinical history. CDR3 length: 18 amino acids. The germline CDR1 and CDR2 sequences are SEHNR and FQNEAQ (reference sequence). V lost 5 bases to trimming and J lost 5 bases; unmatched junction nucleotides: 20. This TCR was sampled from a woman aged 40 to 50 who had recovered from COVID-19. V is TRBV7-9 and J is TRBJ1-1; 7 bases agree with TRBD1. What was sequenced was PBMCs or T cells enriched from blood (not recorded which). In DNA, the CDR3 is TGTGCCAGCAGCCCAGGGGGGCAGGGGGTGTATGTGAGGACTGAAGCTTTCTTT. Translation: CASSPGGQGVYVRTEAFF.